This TCR beta chain was profiled in a study of blood T cell repertoires in COVID-19. Study at large: COVID-19 samples collected from the United States, Italy and Spain covered acute and convalescent phases. In each case, the material was cDNA or gDNA derived from T cells, B-cell-depleted T cells, or PBMCs.

Original methodology: Amplification with reference gene primers provided the estimates of nucleated cell counts. Clones were read by immunoSEQ multiplex PCR, and TCRdb kept only the in-frame ones, dropping some. Clone size and the V and J calls come from that table; the DNA yielded D and trimming. The table has about 140,000 clones, under 85% seen once; the top ten hold 1.5% to 2%. CDR1 and CDR2 from the germline V gene are LNHDA and SQIVND (reference sequence). V shed 4 bases and J 8 bases; nucleotides not matched to a gene: 13. The CDR3 has 16 amino acids. The TCR comes from a human donor in a cohort sampled during active COVID-19. What was sequenced was peripheral blood. The chain recombines TRBV19 with TRBJ2-3; 9 bases match TRBD2. CDR3 loop: CASSNPWREGRGTQYF. The CDR3 DNA follows: TGTGCCAGTAGTAACCCCTGGCGGGAGGGCCGGGGTACGCAGTATTTT. The full variable domain, with the rest looked up from reference TRBV19 and TRBJ2-3, is DGGITQSPKYLFRKEGQNVTLSCEQNLNHDAMYWYRQDPGQGLRLIYYSQIVNDFQKGDIAEGYSVSREKKESFPLTVTSAQKNPTAFYLCASSNPWREGRGTQYFGPGTRLTVL.